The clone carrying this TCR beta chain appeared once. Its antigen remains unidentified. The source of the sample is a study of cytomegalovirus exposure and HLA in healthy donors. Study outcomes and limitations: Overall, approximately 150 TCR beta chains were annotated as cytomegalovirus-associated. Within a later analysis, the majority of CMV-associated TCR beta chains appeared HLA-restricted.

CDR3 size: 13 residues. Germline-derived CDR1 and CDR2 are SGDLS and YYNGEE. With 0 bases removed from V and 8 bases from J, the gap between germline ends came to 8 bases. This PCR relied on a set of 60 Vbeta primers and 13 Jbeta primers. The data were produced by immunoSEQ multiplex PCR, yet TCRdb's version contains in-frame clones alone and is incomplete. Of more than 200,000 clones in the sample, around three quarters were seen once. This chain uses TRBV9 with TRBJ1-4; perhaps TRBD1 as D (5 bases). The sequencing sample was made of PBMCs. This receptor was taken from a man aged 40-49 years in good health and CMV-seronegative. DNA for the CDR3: TGTGCCAGCAGCGTAGACGGGGGGGAAAAACTGTTTTTT. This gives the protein CASSVDGGEKLFF.